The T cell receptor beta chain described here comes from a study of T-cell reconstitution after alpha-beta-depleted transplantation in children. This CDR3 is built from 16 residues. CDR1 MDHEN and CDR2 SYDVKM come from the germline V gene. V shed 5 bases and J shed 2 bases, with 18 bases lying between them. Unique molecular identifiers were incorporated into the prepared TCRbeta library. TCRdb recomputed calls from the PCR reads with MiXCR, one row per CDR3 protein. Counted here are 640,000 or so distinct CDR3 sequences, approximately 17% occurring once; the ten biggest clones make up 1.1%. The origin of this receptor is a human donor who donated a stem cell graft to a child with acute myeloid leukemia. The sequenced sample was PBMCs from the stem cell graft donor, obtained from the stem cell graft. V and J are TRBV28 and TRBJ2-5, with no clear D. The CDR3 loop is CASSPPGLPTQETQYF. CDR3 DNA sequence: TGTGCCAGCAGTCCCCCCGGGCTACCGACTCAAGAGACCCAGTACTTC.